This TCR beta chain appears in the sequencing data of a study of blood T cell repertoires in COVID-19. Whole-study context: The analysed material was cDNA or gDNA that came from T cells, B-cell-depleted T cells, or PBMCs.

In the original analysis: Reference gene primer amplification gave nucleated cell count estimates. The method was immunoSEQ multiplex PCR; TCRdb's version includes in-frame clones alone and lacks a portion of them. D and trimming were read from the DNA, whereas the V and J calls and clone size are those reported in that table. This repertoire shows a few hundred thousand clones, around 90% found once; its top ten account for approximately 15%. Living in about 25 US areas, the participants were between roughly 18 and 89 years of age. Trimming shortened V by 4 bases and J by 7 bases, and 11 bases separated the two germline ends. Germline V gives CDR1 MNHEY, CDR2 SVGAGI. This CDR3 is built from 14 residues.

This TCR was sampled from a man aged 30-40 years who had been exposed to COVID-19. The rearrangement links TRBV6-5 to TRBJ1-6; D is perhaps TRBD1 (5 bases). Sequenced material: PBMCs or T cells enriched from blood (not recorded which). CDR3 nucleotide sequence: TGTGCCAGCAGTTTTTACGGGGGGAATTCACCCCTCCACTTT. Translated: CASSFYGGNSPLHF.